This T cell receptor beta chain appears in the sequencing data of a study of cytomegalovirus exposure and HLA in healthy donors. Study context: Earlier sequencing of approximately 180 million T cells yielded roughly 120 million unique TCR beta sequences. Within the Caucasian-associated ancestry cluster were roughly 81% of the 300 to 450 genotyped donors.

PCR involved 60 Vbeta and 13 Jbeta primers. Clones were read by immunoSEQ multiplex PCR, and TCRdb kept only the in-frame ones, dropping some. This sample has 130,000 or so clones; 60% to 80% occur once, and the top ten carry more than 0.95%. Study-level points and caveats: Reports showed the classifier diagnosing cytomegalovirus status with high specificity and sensitivity.

A word on this clone: Its antigen is still unknown.

This CDR3 contains 17 residues. Germline V gives CDR1 SGHRS, CDR2 YFSETQ. Trimming at V came to 2 bases and at J to 3 bases, leaving 7 bases not matched to a gene. This receptor was obtained from a middle-aged man in good health and CMV-seronegative. What was sequenced was PBMCs. J is TRBJ2-6 and V is TRBV5-1; 8 bases map to TRBD1. CDR3 bases: TGCGCCAGCAGCTTCGGACAGGGAATTGGTGGGGCCAACGTCCTGACTTTC. This sequence encodes CASSFGQGIGGANVLTF.